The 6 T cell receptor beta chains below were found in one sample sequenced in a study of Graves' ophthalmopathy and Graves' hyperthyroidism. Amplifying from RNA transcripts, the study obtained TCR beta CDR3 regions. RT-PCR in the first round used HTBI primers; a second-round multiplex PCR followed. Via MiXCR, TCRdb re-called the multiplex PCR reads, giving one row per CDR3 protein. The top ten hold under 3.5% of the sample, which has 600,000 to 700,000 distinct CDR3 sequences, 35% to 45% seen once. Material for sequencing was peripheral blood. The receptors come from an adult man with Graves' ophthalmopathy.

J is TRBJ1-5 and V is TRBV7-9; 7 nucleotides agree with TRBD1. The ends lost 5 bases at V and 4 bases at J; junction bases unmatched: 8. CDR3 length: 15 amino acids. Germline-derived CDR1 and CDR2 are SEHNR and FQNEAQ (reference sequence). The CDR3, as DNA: TGTGCCAGCAGCCAGGGGGGGGGGCTTAATCAGCCCCAGCATTTT. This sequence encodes CASSQGGGLNQPQHF. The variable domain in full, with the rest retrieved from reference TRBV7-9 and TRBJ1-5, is DTGVSQNPRHKITKRGQNVTFRCDPISEHNRLYWYRQTLGQGPEFLTYFQNEAQLEKSRLLSDRFSAERPKGSFSTLEIQRTEQGDSAMYLCASSQGGGLNQPQHFGDGTRLSIL.

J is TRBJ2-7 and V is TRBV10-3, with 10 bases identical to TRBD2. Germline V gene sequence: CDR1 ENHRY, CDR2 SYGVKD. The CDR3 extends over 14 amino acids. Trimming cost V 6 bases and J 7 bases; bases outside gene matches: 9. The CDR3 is CAIRRGLARGEQYF. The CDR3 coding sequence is TGTGCCATCAGGAGGGGACTAGCGAGAGGGGAGCAGTACTTC.

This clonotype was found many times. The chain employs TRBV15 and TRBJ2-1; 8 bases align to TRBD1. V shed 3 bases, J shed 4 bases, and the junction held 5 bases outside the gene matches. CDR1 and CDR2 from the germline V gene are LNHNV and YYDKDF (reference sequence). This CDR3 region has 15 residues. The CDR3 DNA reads TGTGCCACCAGCAGTCGGGACAGGAAGTACAATGAGCAGTTCTTC. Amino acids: CATSSRDRKYNEQFF.

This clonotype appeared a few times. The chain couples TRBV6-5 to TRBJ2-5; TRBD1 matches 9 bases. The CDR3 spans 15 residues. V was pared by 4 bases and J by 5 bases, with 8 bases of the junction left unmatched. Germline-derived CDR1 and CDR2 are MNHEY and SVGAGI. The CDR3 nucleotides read TGTGCCAGCAGTTGGGGACAGGGTGGTCATGAGACCCAGTACTTC. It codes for CASSWGQGGHETQYF.

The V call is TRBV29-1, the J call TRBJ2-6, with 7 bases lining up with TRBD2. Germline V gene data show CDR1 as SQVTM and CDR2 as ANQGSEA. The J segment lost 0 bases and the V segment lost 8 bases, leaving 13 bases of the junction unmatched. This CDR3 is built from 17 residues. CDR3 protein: CSLVGLAVVSGANVLTF. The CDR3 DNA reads TGCAGCTTAGTGGGGCTAGCGGTCGTCTCTGGGGCCAACGTCCTGACTTTC.

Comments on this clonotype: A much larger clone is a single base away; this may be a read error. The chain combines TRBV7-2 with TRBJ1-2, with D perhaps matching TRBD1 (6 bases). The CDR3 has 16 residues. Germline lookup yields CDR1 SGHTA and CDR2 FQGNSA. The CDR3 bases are TGCGCCAGCAGCCAAGATCGAGTAGGAGGCAGGGGTGGCCACACCTTC. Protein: CASSQDRVGGRGGHTF.